What follows are 7 T cell receptor beta chains derived from one specimen sequenced in a study of shared clonotypes between healthy human individuals. Sequencing was performed with immunoSEQ multiplex PCR; in TCRdb, only in-frame clones are kept and a portion is missing. The sample includes approximately 500,000 clones, more than 65% seen only once; the top ten take under 15%. Sequenced sample: PBMCs. Receptors originate from a woman aged 40 to 50 in good health. Some clones in this sample may be carry-over from other donors' samples.

The genes are TRBV7-9 and TRBJ2-3; TRBD2 agrees at 8 bases. Germline CDR1 and CDR2: SEHNR and FQNEAQ (reference sequence). This CDR3 comprises 17 residues. The J segment lost 0 bases and the V segment lost 1 base, leaving 6 bases of the junction unmatched. The DNA of the CDR3 is TGTGCCAGCAGCTTAGGTCTCGCGGGAGGTAGCACAGATACGCAGTATTTT. This translates into CASSLGLAGGSTDTQYF.

This sequence joins TRBV2 and TRBJ2-7, with 13 bases fitting TRBD2. The CDR3 extends over 16 amino acids. The ends lost 3 bases at V and 6 bases at J; junction bases unmatched: 8. Germline V gene sequence: CDR1 SNHLY, CDR2 FYNNEI. CDR3 loop: CASSEILLAGGPEQYF. CDR3 DNA sequence: TGTGCCAGCAGTGAGATACTACTAGCGGGAGGGCCCGAGCAGTACTTC. The entire variable domain, with the rest obtained from reference TRBV2 and TRBJ2-7, is as follows: EPEVTQTPSHQVTQMGQEVILRCVPISNHLYFYWYRQILGQKVEFLVSFYNNEISEKSEIFDDQFSVERPDGSNFTLKIRSTKLEDSAMYFCASSEILLAGGPEQYFGPGTRLTVT.

The V gene is TRBV19, the J gene TRBJ2-2; TRBD2 aligns across 7 bases. After removal of 11 bases from V and 4 bases from J, the junction contained 13 bases not matched to a gene. The germline V gene encodes CDR1 LNHDA and CDR2 SQIVND (reference sequence). The CDR3 loop spans 15 amino acids. CDR3 DNA sequence: TGTGCCGCAAGGCCGGCTAGCGGAGGCACCGGGGAGCTGTTTTTT. It yields the protein CAARPASGGTGELFF.

This rearrangement joins TRBV29-1 to TRBJ2-1; maybe TRBD1 (6 bases). This CDR3 is built from 14 residues. The germline CDR1 and CDR2 sequences are SQVTM and ANQGSEA. V was trimmed by 6 bases and J by 6 bases, leaving 18 bases between them. In DNA, the CDR3 is TGCAGCGTGTCTCTAAGCAGGGGTACCAATGAGCAGTTCTTC. It encodes CSVSLSRGTNEQFF.

The V and J genes are TRBV4-2 and TRBJ2-7, with TRBD1 matching 8 bases. The germline gives CDR1 LGHNA, CDR2 YNFKEQ. With 3 bases clipped from V and 3 bases from J, the junction kept 7 bases outside the gene matches. The CDR3 extends over 15 amino acids. CDR3 sequence (DNA): TGTGCCAGCAGCCACCGAGCGACAGGGGACTACGAGCAGTACTTC. Translation gives CASSHRATGDYEQYF.

The chain couples TRBV9 to TRBJ2-1; D might be TRBD2 (6 bases). V was cut by 0 bases and J by 0 bases, with 10 bases left in between. CDR1 SGDLS and CDR2 YYNGEE come from the germline V gene. This CDR3 is built from 16 residues. The DNA for the CDR3 is TGTGCCAGCAGCGTAGGATCAGCGGGCTCCTACAATGAGCAGTTCTTC. This translates into CASSVGSAGSYNEQFF.

This clone was seen once. The chain couples TRBV30 to TRBJ2-1, with D possibly being TRBD1 (6 bases). The germline gives CDR1 GTSNPN, CDR2 SVGIG (reference sequence). The CDR3 is 13 amino acids. The V end was cut by 2 bases, the J end by 2 bases, with 7 bases between. The DNA for the CDR3 is TGTGCCTGGAGTAAGGGGGCCTACAATGAGCAGTTCTTC. Its translation is CAWSKGAYNEQFF. Full variable domain (rest looked up from reference TRBV30 and TRBJ2-1): SQTIHQWPATLVQPVGSPLSLECTVEGTSNPNLYWYRQAAGRGLQLLFYSVGIGQISSEVPQNLSASRPQDRQFILSSKKLLLSDSGFYLCAWSKGAYNEQFFGPGTRLTVL.